This record looks at one T cell receptor beta chain sequence and its context. Its antigen is undetermined. The PCR employed 60 Vbeta primers together with 13 Jbeta primers. The assay was immunoSEQ multiplex PCR, and TCRdb's table has in-frame clones only and misses some. In all, the sample yields about 210,000 clones. The sample originates from a study of cytomegalovirus exposure and HLA in healthy donors. Regarding the study as a whole: When a later analysis compared HLA-associated TCR beta chains with equally common others, the HLA-associated chains turned out to be more clonally expanded and to have lower generation probabilities. CMV serostatus was the only recorded immune exposure for donors. The authors considered a cluster of highly shared sequence variants likely to be a sequencing artifact.

Although they were nominally healthy when sampled, donors likely had unrecorded immune exposures. The V end was cut by 7 bases, the J end by 0 bases, with 10 bases between. CDR1 LGHNT and CDR2 FRNRAP come from the germline V gene. The CDR3 length is 14 residues. This receptor was identified in a woman in her twenties or thirties in good health and CMV-seropositive. Material: PBMCs. The chain employs TRBV12-5 and TRBJ2-1, with a possible D match to TRBD1 (6 bases). CDR3 sequence: CASEGVVSYNEQFF. DNA of the CDR3: TGTGCTAGTGAGGGGGTGGTCTCCTACAATGAGCAGTTCTTC.